One and the same sample provided the 2 T cell receptor beta chains below, sequenced in a study of T cells in Graves' hyperthyroidism and ophthalmopathy. RNA transcripts served as the template for amplifying TCR beta CDR3 regions. A first-round RT-PCR of the TCR CDR3 used the HTBI primer set. TCRdb re-called the multiplex PCR reads through MiXCR, storing one row per CDR3 protein. The table includes a few hundred thousand distinct CDR3 sequences, more than 20% detected once. Sequencing input: blood. The receptors derive from a man aged 18 to 29 with Graves' hyperthyroidism.

Details on this clonotype: The junction departs from the called germline gene at one end, perhaps through a read error. The chain couples TRBV6-1 to TRBJ1-2, with TRBD1 as a possible D gene (5 bases). CDR1 is MNHNS and CDR2 is SASEGT in the germline V gene. This CDR3 spans 13 amino acids. CDR3 in DNA: TGTGCCAGCGGGGGAGGCGCGGACTATGGCTATACCTTC. It specifies CASGGGADYGYTF.

In its sample, this clonotype was seen many times. This rearrangement joins TRBV10-2 to TRBJ1-2; a possible D gene is TRBD1 (6 bases). Per germline, CDR1 WSHSY and CDR2 SAAADI. V was pared by 7 bases and J by 4 bases, with 16 bases between. This CDR3 has 14 amino acids. The CDR3 DNA sequence: TGCGCCAGCAAACCGGGACATCTCGGCTATGGCTACACCTTC. As protein: CASKPGHLGYGYTF.